The 20 T cell receptor beta chains below were found in one sample sequenced in a study of cytomegalovirus exposure and HLA in healthy donors. The PCR had 60 Vbeta and 13 Jbeta primers. Assay used: immunoSEQ multiplex PCR; TCRdb lists only in-frame clones, some missing. Among some 170,000 clones listed, roughly 80% were seen once. Sequences were obtained from PBMCs. The receptor set was obtained from a middle-aged man in good health and CMV-seropositive.

The rearrangement links TRBV7-3 to TRBJ2-3; 7 positions agree with TRBD1. Germline V gene sequence: CDR1 SGHTA, CDR2 FQGTGA. The CDR3 contains 14 residues. The junction had 5 bases not matched to a gene; V was cut back by 6 bases and J by 2 bases. CDR3 DNA sequence: TGTGCCAGCAGGAGGGGGCCCGACACAGATACGCAGTATTTT. Translation: CASRRGPDTDTQYF.

The chain combines TRBV27 with TRBJ2-7; 7 bases are shared with TRBD1. With V trimmed by 5 bases and J by 0 bases, 7 bases remained unmatched. This CDR3 has 15 amino acids. Germline V CDR1 and CDR2: MNHEY, SMNVEV (reference sequence). In DNA form, the CDR3 reads TGTGCCAGCAGTGCTGGGGGACAGAGCTCCTACGAGCAGTACTTC. This encodes CASSAGGQSSYEQYF.

V usage is TRBV5-4 and J usage is TRBJ1-4; TRBD1 matches at 10 bases. The CDR3 is 18 residues long. CDR1 is SGHNT, CDR2 YYREEE, per germline (reference sequence). The ends lost 5 bases at V and 0 bases at J; junction bases unmatched: 10. The CDR3 DNA reads as TGTGCCAGCAGGTCTCCGGGACAGGGGTTGTCAACTAATGAAAAACTGTTTTTT. Its translation: CASRSPGQGLSTNEKLFF.

CDR3 DNA sequence: TGTGCCAGCAGTGAAATAGCGGTGGGACGGCTGGGGAACACTGAAGCTTTCTTT. Its translation is CASSEIAVGRLGNTEAFF. The V and J genes are TRBV2 and TRBJ1-1; maybe TRBD1 (5 bases). Trimming stripped 2 bases from V and 1 base from J, with 20 bases between. Germline V gene sequence: CDR1 SNHLY, CDR2 FYNNEI. The CDR3 is 18 amino acids.

In its sample, this clone was seen once. V usage is TRBV12-5 and J usage is TRBJ2-1, with D maybe TRBD2 (5 bases). In germline, CDR1 is LGHNT, CDR2 FRNRAP. The germline V and J ends were trimmed by 1 base and 8 bases, with 15 bases remaining between them. The CDR3 covers 15 residues. This CDR3 reads CASGLEATRGDEQFF. The CDR3 DNA follows: TGTGCTAGTGGTTTGGAAGCAACTCGGGGAGATGAGCAGTTCTTC.

V gene TRBV5-5 combines with J gene TRBJ2-6, with TRBD2 as a possible D gene (6 bases). V gave up 0 bases and J gave up 0 bases, with 10 bases separating them. The CDR3 contains 17 residues. Germline lookup yields CDR1 SGHKS and CDR2 YYEKEE (reference sequence). This CDR3 is CASSLGEANSGANVLTF. DNA of the CDR3: TGTGCCAGCAGCTTGGGGGAGGCCAACTCTGGGGCCAACGTCCTGACTTTC.

The genes are TRBV6-1 and TRBJ2-7; D uncertain. V shed 4 bases and J shed 3 bases, with 10 bases lying between them. Germline V CDR1 and CDR2: MNHNS, SASEGT. The CDR3 consists of 13 residues. The CDR3 sequence: CASSALPLYEQYF. CDR3 coding DNA: TGTGCCAGCAGTGCTCTCCCTCTCTACGAGCAGTACTTC.

The chain joins TRBV4-1 to TRBJ2-7; 8 bases are a match to TRBD1. Trimming removed 1 base from V and 5 bases from J; junction bases left unmatched: 13. Germline CDR1 reads MGHRA; CDR2 reads YSYEKL. This CDR3 spans 17 amino acids. CDR3 nucleotides: TGCGCCAGCAGCCAAGCGGGCAGACAGGGGAATAGTCACGAGCAGTACTTC. It translates to CASSQAGRQGNSHEQYF.

V is TRBV18 and J is TRBJ2-3; TRBD2 matches 11 bases. This CDR3 comprises 17 residues. Per the germline V gene, CDR1 is KGHSH and CDR2 is LQKENI. The ends lost 0 bases at V and 7 bases at J; junction bases unmatched: 9. The CDR3 nucleotides read TGTGCCAGCTCACCACCCGGGACTAGCGGCCTGGGGAATACGCAGTATTTT. This codes for CASSPPGTSGLGNTQYF.

The chain joins TRBV18 to TRBJ2-1; D possibly corresponds to TRBD1 (5 bases). Germline CDR1 and CDR2: KGHSH and LQKENI. The CDR3 spans 15 residues. The V and J ends lost 3 bases and 7 bases respectively, with 16 bases between them. The CDR3 nucleotides read TGTGCCAGCTCACCGGGGCTGGTGGAGTTGAATGAGCAGTTCTTC. Protein product: CASSPGLVELNEQFF.

Only one count was recorded for this clone. The chain recombines TRBV4-2 with TRBJ2-5, with 9 nucleotides matching TRBD1. Per germline, CDR1 LGHNA and CDR2 YNFKEQ. This CDR3 is built from 17 residues. Germline trimming cut 2 bases from V and 2 bases from J; bases unmatched to any gene: 9. The CDR3 nucleotides are TGTGCCAGCAGCCAAACCATCGGGACAGGGAAACAAGAGACCCAGTACTTC. This encodes CASSQTIGTGKQETQYF.

This rearrangement joins TRBV27 to TRBJ2-3; 7 nucleotides agree with TRBD2. Per germline, CDR1 MNHEY and CDR2 SMNVEV (reference sequence). The CDR3 sequence is 16 residues long. V dropped 7 bases and J dropped 2; count of bases not matched to a gene: 12. CDR3 region: CASKPKAGPITDTQYF. As DNA, the CDR3 is TGTGCCAGCAAACCCAAAGCGGGACCGATCACAGATACGCAGTATTTT.

The chain is built from TRBV7-8 and TRBJ2-2; perhaps TRBD2 as D (5 bases). Germline V gene data show CDR1 as SGHVS and CDR2 as FQNEAQ. Trimming left V 5 bases short and J 6 bases short, with 19 bases between. The CDR3 spans 16 residues. The CDR3 DNA reads TGTGCCAGCAGCCCCCGGGGTAGCCTATATTCCGGGGAGCTGTTTTTT. This gives the protein CASSPRGSLYSGELFF.

This clone was observed once. V gene TRBV6-6 combines with J gene TRBJ1-6, with D perhaps matching TRBD1 (6 bases). CDR1 and CDR2 (germline): MNHNY, SVGAGI (reference sequence). The V end was cut by 0 bases, the J end by 10 bases, with 13 bases between. CDR3 size: 15 residues. The CDR3 DNA is TGTGCCAGCAGTTACTCTGCGGGGGCACGGTCACCCCTCCACTTT. It specifies CASSYSAGARSPLHF.

CDR3 sequence reads: CASGGGVRYNEQFF. The DNA of the CDR3 is TGTGCCAGCGGAGGGGGGGTGAGATACAATGAGCAGTTCTTC. The genes are TRBV28 and TRBJ2-1; TRBD2 is a possible D gene (7 bases). V shed 8 bases and J shed 4 bases, with 15 bases lying between them. Germline V gene lookup returns CDR1 MDHEN and CDR2 SYDVKM. CDR3 length: 14 amino acids.

As concerns this clone: The identical CDR3 is also encoded by other nucleotide sequences in the sample. CDR3 nucleotide sequence: TGTGCCAGCAGTTTAGGTAGGGGCTACGAGCAGTACTTC. Protein: CASSLGRGYEQYF. This chain links TRBV27 with TRBJ2-7, with D possibly matching TRBD1 (5 bases). CDR1 and CDR2 (germline): MNHEY, SMNVEV (reference sequence). V was trimmed by 2 bases and J by 3 bases, leaving 8 bases between them. The CDR3 covers 13 residues.

The rearrangement joins TRBV5-1 to TRBJ1-1; no clear D gene. This CDR3 contains 14 residues. Trimming took 3 bases from V and 3 from J, leaving 12 bases between them. Germline V gives CDR1 SGHRS, CDR2 YFSETQ. CDR3 in amino acids: CASSYSGVDTEAFF. CDR3 DNA: TGCGCCAGCAGCTATTCCGGGGTCGACACTGAAGCTTTCTTT.

The chain carries TRBV4-2 and TRBJ1-4; 7 nucleotides align to TRBD1. The CDR3 runs to 16 residues. J lost 4 bases, V lost 4 bases, and 9 bases had no gene match. Germline V gene sequence: CDR1 LGHNA, CDR2 YNFKEQ. CDR3 DNA sequence: TGTGCCAGCAGCCTCCGGCCGGGACAGCTTAATGAAAAACTGTTTTTT. Translating gives CASSLRPGQLNEKLFF.

The table lists this clone with a few counts. The chain joins TRBV4-2 to TRBJ2-6; possibly TRBD1 for D (6 bases). Germline V gene sequence: CDR1 LGHNA, CDR2 YNFKEQ. V gave up 0 bases and J gave up 0 bases, with 12 bases separating them. The CDR3 loop spans 18 amino acids. CDR3 coding DNA: TGTGCCAGCAGCCAAGAGGAGACAGGCTACTCTGGGGCCAACGTCCTGACTTTC. Its translation is CASSQEETGYSGANVLTF.

V gene TRBV7-8 combines with J gene TRBJ2-5, with TRBD2 as a possible D gene (5 bases). The germline V gene has CDR1 SGHVS and CDR2 FQNEAQ. The germline V and J ends were trimmed by 0 bases and 5 bases, with 7 bases remaining between them. The CDR3 runs 13 residues. CDR3: CASSLASGETQYF. For the CDR3, the DNA is TGTGCCAGCAGCTTAGCGTCGGGGGAGACCCAGTACTTC.